This entry describes one T cell receptor (beta chain). Its antigen is as yet unknown. The data were taken from a study of cytomegalovirus exposure and HLA in healthy donors. General study points: Several of the most significant clusters appeared, in a later analysis, to be linked to common viral pathogens.

Researchers ran the PCR with 60 Vbeta and 13 Jbeta primers. Clones were read by immunoSEQ multiplex PCR, and TCRdb kept only the in-frame ones, dropping some. The table lists about 190,000 clones, around 67% of them singletons, with less than 4% in the top ten. This TCR came from a woman under 40 in good health and CMV-seropositive. Sequenced material: PBMCs.

CDR3 DNA sequence: TGCAGTGCTGCTGAGAGTGAAGCTTTCTTT. Residues: CSAAESEAFF. The J gene is TRBJ1-1, the V gene TRBV20-1; no definite D call. Trimming removed 5 bases at V and 7 bases at J, with 8 bases between. Germline values: CDR1 DFQATT, CDR2 SNEGSKA (reference sequence). The CDR3 loop spans 10 amino acids.